Sequencing of this TCR beta chain was carried out in a study of T cell responses to AZD1222 COVID-19 vaccine. At the level of the study: Both about-4-week and about-12-week second-dose recipients were combined. Study-level results: Unmutated variant regions are reportedly the target of nearly half of TCRs that are spike-specific. Spike-specific TCR breadth and depth were elevated following two AZD1222 doses. Scientists sampled the repertoires only once the peak T cell response had passed.

Some clones are missing from TCRdb's copy, which holds only in-frame ones; the method was immunoSEQ multiplex PCR. Of roughly 71,000 clones in the sample, about 85% were seen once. The sample holds a few counts of this clone. Its target is not known. Trimming took off 0 bases at V and 7 bases at J, with 10 bases between the two ends. This CDR3 has 13 residues. Germline V gene lookup returns CDR1 SGHRS and CDR2 YFSETQ. The source material was peripheral blood, sampled on day 0 of AZD1222 vaccination. The gene calls are TRBV5-1 and TRBJ2-5, with D possibly matching TRBD1 (5 bases). The receptor was isolated from an adult in good health. CDR3 in DNA: TGCGCCAGCAGCTTGGAGGGGCAGGGGACCCAGTACTTC. Translating it yields CASSLEGQGTQYF.